This TCR beta chain was recovered during a study of T-cell reconstitution after alpha-beta-depleted transplantation in children. Trimming stripped 0 bases from V and 8 bases from J, with 25 bases between. Germline CDR1 reads MGHRA; CDR2 reads YSYEKL. The CDR3 contains 18 residues. Construction of the TCRbeta library involved unique molecular identifiers. TCRdb reprocessed the PCR reads with MiXCR, giving one entry per CDR3 protein. Of about a million distinct CDR3 sequences in the sample, roughly 29% were seen once. Material: PBMCs, mostly from graft donor cells, obtained 360 days after TCRalphabeta/CD19-depleted stem cell transplant. This chain joins TRBV4-1 and TRBJ1-2; D call uncertain. The TCR sequence derives from a boy under three years old who had a stem cell transplant for SCID, so the T cells may come from the graft donor. CDR3 in DNA: TGCGCCAGCAGCCAAGATAAATCGGCTCTGTACACCCACTTGGGCTACACCTTC. Its protein product is CASSQDKSALYTHLGYTF.